Listed below are T cell receptor beta chains from one sample, sequenced in a study of blood T cell repertoires in COVID-19. Sequenced by immunoSEQ multiplex PCR; TCRdb stores in-frame clones only, minus some. The sample holds hundreds of thousands of clones, about 90% seen once. Material for sequencing was peripheral blood. These TCRs come from a woman between 18 and 29 years old with acute or convalescent COVID-19. The CDR3 runs from the conserved cysteine through the conserved F or W. Fields, in order: J gene, D gene, V gene, clone size, CDR3 DNA, CDR3 protein. The D gene is left open where the match is weak. Clone size is stated in some rows and not others, as once, few, many or a class when expanded.

>TRBJ1-2|NA|TRBV6-1|NA
TGTGCCAGCAGTGAGGAGGGAAATGGCTACACCTTC
CASSEEGNGYTF
>TRBJ1-1|NA|TRBV7-6|NA
TGTGCCAGCAGCTTGATAACAGGGTTGAACACTGAAGCTTTCTTT
CASSLITGLNTEAFF
>TRBJ2-7|TRBD1|TRBV10-3|few
TGTGCCATCAGTCCCGGGACAGGCTCCTACGAGCAGTACTTC
CAISPGTGSYEQYF
>TRBJ1-1|NA|TRBV6-4|NA
TGTGCCAGCAGGGCCTCCGGCGGGGGCACTGAAGCTTTCTTT
CASRASGGGTEAFF
>TRBJ1-2|TRBD1|TRBV19|NA
TGTGCCAGTACAGGGGGCCCCTATGGCTACACCTTC
CASTGGPYGYTF
>TRBJ1-2|TRBD1|TRBV6-5|NA
TGTGCCAGCAGCAAGAAGAGGACAGGGGAGTATGGCTACACCTTC
CASSKKRTGEYGYTF
>TRBJ2-1|NA|TRBV24-1|NA
TGTGCCACCAGTGGAGGGGGGACAGAGGTCTATGAGCAGTTCTTC
CATSGGGTEVYEQFF
>TRBJ2-1|TRBD2|TRBV12-3/TRBV12-4|NA
TGTGCCAGCAGTTTAGAGCGGGGGGGCGTCGGGTTCTTC
CASSLERGGVGFF
>TRBJ1-5|TRBD1|TRBV12-5|NA
TGTGCTAGTGGGCCCGGGACAGGGATCTATAGCAATCAGCCCCAGCATTTT
CASGPGTGIYSNQPQHF
>TRBJ1-1|NA|TRBV27|NA
TGTGCCAGCAGTTTAATTAAACCGCAGGGGATCACTGAAGCTTTCTTT
CASSLIKPQGITEAFF
>TRBJ2-2|TRBD1|TRBV7-9|NA
TGTGCCAGCAGCCATTCTAAGACAGGGGGAAACACCGGGGAGCTGTTTTTT
CASSHSKTGGNTGELFF
>TRBJ2-4|NA|TRBV28|once
TGTGCCAGCAGTTTCGCTAGCGCAGCCAAAAACATTCAGTACTTC
CASSFASAAKNIQYF
>TRBJ1-5|TRBD1|TRBV5-5|once
TGTGCCAGCAGCTATGGACAGGGGTGGGTTCAGCCCCAGCATTTT
CASSYGQGWVQPQHF
>TRBJ1-6|TRBD1|TRBV6-5|once
TGTGCCAGCAGCTGGGGACAGGGAGATTCACCCCTCCACTTT
CASSWGQGDSPLHF
>TRBJ2-7|NA|TRBV10-3|NA
TGTGCCATCAGGGACAACCCTGCGGACGAGCAGTACTTC
CAIRDNPADEQYF
>TRBJ1-3|TRBD1|TRBV9|NA
TGTGCCAGCAGCGGGACAGGGGGCAATTCTGGAAACACCATATATTTT
CASSGTGGNSGNTIYF
>TRBJ1-1|NA|TRBV5-6|NA
TGTGCCAGCAGCACCGGCCAGGTCCCCCTATCTGAAGCTTTCTTT
CASSTGQVPLSEAFF
>TRBJ1-1|TRBD1|TRBV28|NA
TGTGCCAGCAGTCCCGGGACAGCGAACACTGAAGCTTTCTTT
CASSPGTANTEAFF
>TRBJ2-4|TRBD2|TRBV6-5|NA
TGTGCCAGCGGAGACGGGGGGGCCAAAAACATTCAGTACTTC
CASGDGGAKNIQYF
>TRBJ2-7|NA|TRBV12-5|once
TGTGCTAGTGGTTTCGGACAGTTTTTCGTACAGCAGTACTTC
CASGFGQFFVQQYF
>TRBJ2-1|TRBD2|TRBV7-3|NA
TGTGCCAGCGCCGGCCGAGCGGGGGGGTACAATGAGCAGTTCTTC
CASAGRAGGYNEQFF
>TRBJ2-7|NA|TRBV9|NA
TGTGCCAGCAGCGACCGGGGGGCTGGGGAGCAGTACTTC
CASSDRGAGEQYF
>TRBJ1-2|NA|TRBV6-1|NA
TGTGCCAGCAGTGAACGGCGTAGGGGAGGCTATGGCTACACCTTC
CASSERRRGGYGYTF
>TRBJ1-5|NA|TRBV10-3|NA
TGTGCCATCAGTGAGTGGGGGGGAAGTCAGCCCCAGCATTTT
CAISEWGGSQPQHF
>TRBJ2-5|TRBD1|TRBV25-1|NA
TGTGCCAGCAGTGAGTCTCGTACAGGGGCAGGGGAGACCCAGTACTTC
CASSESRTGAGETQYF
>TRBJ2-7|NA|TRBV7-9|NA
TGTGCCAGCAGCTTACCCCCGGGGGGCCGCAACTACGAGCAGTACTTC
CASSLPPGGRNYEQYF
>TRBJ1-6|TRBD1|TRBV6-5|once
TGTGCCAGCAGTTTCACCACAGGGGGCGGTTCACCCCTCCACTTT
CASSFTTGGGSPLHF
>TRBJ1-2|NA|TRBV2|NA
TGTGCCAGCAGTGAAGGTCAGGGACTTGGCTACACCTTC
CASSEGQGLGYTF
>TRBJ2-7|NA|TRBV6-5|NA
TGTGCCAGCAGTTACGGTTCAGCAGGCTACGAGCAGTACTTC
CASSYGSAGYEQYF
>TRBJ1-4|TRBD1|TRBV12-3/TRBV12-4|few
TGTGCCACCAGGACAGGGGCAGCTGAAAAACTGTTTTTT
CATRTGAAEKLFF
>TRBJ1-4|NA|TRBV4-3|NA
TGCGCCAGCAGCCAAGATTCGGGAGGCACCGAAGACGAAAAACTGTTTTTT
CASSQDSGGTEDEKLFF
>TRBJ2-7|NA|TRBV13|NA
TGTGCCAGCACCAGTACCACATCACCCGAGCAGTACTTC
CASTSTTSPEQYF
>TRBJ1-1|NA|TRBV9|NA
TGTGCCAGCAGTCACTTCGGGGGGAACACTGAAGCTTTCTTT
CASSHFGGNTEAFF
>TRBJ1-6|TRBD1|TRBV9|NA
TGTGCCAGCAGCAGCAGAGGACAGGGTAATGGATCACCCCTCCACTTT
CASSSRGQGNGSPLHF
>TRBJ1-3|NA|TRBV18|NA
TGTGCCAGCTCTCCGTCGGCGGTCTCTGGAAACACCATATATTTT
CASSPSAVSGNTIYF
>TRBJ1-1|NA|TRBV3-1/TRBV3-2|NA
TGTGCCAGCAGCCACCTTGGGCAGAACACTGAAGCTTTCTTT
CASSHLGQNTEAFF
>TRBJ1-1|NA|TRBV4-3|NA
TGCGCCAGCAGCCAAGATCGAGTAGGGGGTCCCACTGAAGCTTTCTTT
CASSQDRVGGPTEAFF
>TRBJ1-2|NA|TRBV6-6|NA
TGTGCCAGCCGGGGGGGCTTTGGCTATGGCTACACCTTC
CASRGGFGYGYTF
>TRBJ1-1|TRBD1|TRBV9|NA
TGTGCCAGCAGCGTGGGGGGACAGACGAACACTGAAGCTTTCTTT
CASSVGGQTNTEAFF
>TRBJ2-7|TRBD2|TRBV5-6|NA
TGTGCCAGCAGCTTGGCGGGCGGGGGGGTCTACGAGCAGTACTTC
CASSLAGGGVYEQYF
>TRBJ2-6|NA|TRBV19|NA
TGTGCCAGTAGTAGCGCAGGTGCGGGCTCTGGGGCCAACGTCCTGACTTTC
CASSSAGAGSGANVLTF
>TRBJ2-1|TRBD1|TRBV10-3|NA
TGTGCCATCAGCTATCGGGACAGTCCTTACAATGAGCAGTTCTTC
CAISYRDSPYNEQFF
>TRBJ2-2|NA|TRBV29-1|NA
TGCAGCGTACTAAGGTCCGGGGAGCTGTTTTTT
CSVLRSGELFF
>TRBJ2-3|NA|TRBV21-1|NA
TGTGCCAGCAGCAAGGAGAGGACTAGCGGGGGGCACACAGATACGCAGTATTTT
CASSKERTSGGHTDTQYF
>TRBJ1-2|TRBD1|TRBV2|NA
TGTGCCAGCGATACCGAAAGGGACAGAACTAACTATGGCTACACCTTC
CASDTERDRTNYGYTF